The 26 T cell receptor beta chains below were found in one sample sequenced in a study of Graves' ophthalmopathy and Graves' hyperthyroidism. RNA served as the template for amplifying TCR beta CDR3 regions. The library came from an HTBI-primed first-round RT-PCR and a second-round multiplex PCR. TCRdb re-called the multiplex PCR reads with MiXCR, one entry per CDR3 protein. The sample has around 1,000,000 distinct CDR3 sequences; about two fifths are singletons. Sequencing was carried out using peripheral blood or thyroid tissue (not recorded which). These receptors were taken from an adult man with Graves' hyperthyroidism.

The gene calls are TRBV9 and TRBJ2-7; 8 nucleotides align to TRBD2. Per the germline V gene, CDR1 is SGDLS and CDR2 is YYNGEE. V trimming: 3 bases; J trimming: 3 bases; junction bases outside the gene matches: 8. This CDR3 is built from 15 residues. The CDR3 DNA sequence: TGTGCCAGCAGCGCCGAGGCGGCGGGGGGCTACGAGCAGTACTTC. Amino acid sequence: CASSAEAAGGYEQYF.

The chain is built from TRBV29-1 and TRBJ2-5; no clear D gene. With 4 bases removed from V and 5 bases from J, the gap between germline ends came to 14 bases. The CDR3 contains 13 residues. Germline V CDR1 and CDR2: SQVTM, ANQGSEA. CDR3 DNA sequence: TGCAGCGTTGGGGTATCGGCCGGGGAGACCCAGTACTTC. Translated, it gives CSVGVSAGETQYF.

This clonotype was picked up many times. The chain recombines TRBV11-2 with TRBJ1-1, with TRBD1 as a possible D gene (5 bases). The V and J ends lost 5 bases and 4 bases respectively, with 11 bases between them. The CDR3 contains 13 residues. Germline lookup yields CDR1 SGHAT and CDR2 FQNNGV. CDR3 bases: TGTGCCAGCAGCCTGGGGGTAGCCACTGAAGCTTTCTTT. It encodes CASSLGVATEAFF.

This clonotype was recorded a few times. At one end the junction does not follow the germline gene, possibly because of a read error. The chain combines TRBV20-1 with TRBJ2-2; D gene ambiguous. The germline V gene encodes CDR1 DFQATT and CDR2 SNEGSKA (reference sequence). CDR3 length: 16 residues. CDR3 nucleotides: TGCAGTGCGAGAGTGGGTACGACAAAGAACACCGGGGAGCTGTTTTTT. Translation gives CSARVGTTKNTGELFF.

This clonotype was seen ten or more times. The V and J genes are TRBV9 and TRBJ1-4, with a tentative D call TRBD1 (5 bases). The germline V gene has CDR1 SGDLS and CDR2 YYNGEE. CDR3 length equals 13 residues. Trimming stripped 3 bases from V and 8 bases from J, with 11 bases between. The CDR3 DNA reads TGTGCCAGCAGCGCAGGAGGGGAGGAAAAACTGTTTTTT. It yields the protein CASSAGGEEKLFF.

The table lists this clonotype with many counts. This chain connects TRBV13 to TRBJ2-7, with no clear D. V lost 0 bases and J 0 bases, leaving 9 bases between the germline ends. The germline gives CDR1 PRHDT, CDR2 FYEKMQ (reference sequence). The CDR3 is 15 amino acids. The CDR3 DNA reads as TGTGCCAGCAGCTTAGGAGTGGGCCTCTCCTACGAGCAGTACTTC. Residues: CASSLGVGLSYEQYF.

This sequence joins TRBV29-1 and TRBJ2-7, with 8 bases fitting TRBD1. V dropped 6 bases and J dropped 3; count of bases not matched to a gene: 10. There are 14 residues in the CDR3. Germline values: CDR1 SQVTM, CDR2 ANQGSEA. The CDR3 DNA follows: TGCAGCGTCGGGCCCGGGACAGGCTACTACGAGCAGTACTTC. Translated, it gives CSVGPGTGYYEQYF.

This chain uses TRBV29-1 with TRBJ2-7; 10 bases fit TRBD1. Germline-derived CDR1 and CDR2 are SQVTM and ANQGSEA. V lost 6 bases to trimming and J lost 0 bases; unmatched junction nucleotides: 5. The CDR3 covers 14 residues. CDR3 residues: CSVPGQGSSYEQYF. CDR3 DNA: TGCAGCGTCCCGGGACAGGGGAGCTCCTACGAGCAGTACTTC.

The CDR3: CASSQDRRFSGANVLTF. In DNA form, the CDR3 reads TGTGCCAGCAGCCAAGATCGACGGTTCTCTGGGGCCAACGTCCTGACTTTC. The rearrangement joins TRBV2 to TRBJ2-6; D remains ambiguous. Trimming took 6 bases from V and 0 from J, leaving 15 bases between them. The germline gives CDR1 SNHLY, CDR2 FYNNEI. CDR3 size: 17 residues.

The chain has TRBV20-1 and TRBJ1-5, with TRBD1 as a possible D gene (6 bases). Per germline, CDR1 DFQATT and CDR2 SNEGSKA (reference sequence). This CDR3 is built from 9 residues. V was cut by 6 bases and J by 11 bases, with 8 bases left in between. The CDR3 spells CSARQAQHF. CDR3 in DNA: TGCAGTGCCAGACAGGCCCAGCATTTT.

This clonotype was counted between two and nine times. Just one base apart from a much larger clone, this may be a read error. Since no conserved phenylalanine or tryptophan closes the CDR3, a read error is the likely cause. The chain is built from TRBV20-1 and TRBJ2-7, with D perhaps matching TRBD1 (5 bases). The CDR3 is made up of 12 amino acids. The V gene lost 3 bases and the J gene lost 6 bases, with 12 bases spanning the gap. Germline values: CDR1 DFQATT, CDR2 SNEGSKA (reference sequence). This chain's CDR3 is CSASLSQGEQYL. The CDR3 nucleotides read TGCAGTGCTAGCCTTAGCCAGGGCGAGCAGTACCTC.

The V and J genes are TRBV29-1 and TRBJ1-2; D remains unclear. The length of the CDR3 is 10 residues. V lost 3 bases, J lost 11 bases, and 10 bases lay in between. CDR1 is SQVTM, CDR2 ANQGSEA, per germline. CDR3 nucleotides: TGCAGCGTTGAGGGGAGCGGTTACACCTTC. Its protein is CSVEGSGYTF.

This clonotype was observed at least ten times. The rearrangement links TRBV29-1 to TRBJ2-5; D unresolved. This CDR3 spans 13 amino acids. Trimming shortened V by 4 bases and J by 5 bases, and 14 bases separated the two germline ends. CDR1 SQVTM and CDR2 ANQGSEA come from the germline V gene. The CDR3 DNA is TGCAGCGTTGGATGGATTACCGGGGAGACCCAGTACTTC. Protein: CSVGWITGETQYF.

With regard to this clonotype: A much larger clone sits a single nucleotide away, making a read error possible. CDR3 DNA: TGTGCCAGCAGTGCAGACAGGGTTGGCTACATCTTC. Translation gives CASSADRVGYIF. J is TRBJ1-2 and V is TRBV12-3 or TRBV12-4; 7 bases are shared with TRBD1. This CDR3 comprises 12 residues.

In its sample, this clonotype was seen many times. The chain recombines TRBV14 with TRBJ1-6; unclear D gene. Between the trimmed V and J ends, which lost 4 bases and 10 bases, there was a span of 14 bases. The CDR3 is made up of 14 amino acids. The germline V gene encodes CDR1 SGHDN and CDR2 FVKESK. In nucleotides, the CDR3 is TGTGCCAGCAGCCGACTGCACCCAGGCTCACCCCTCCACTTT. It encodes CASSRLHPGSPLHF.

This clonotype was seen ten or more times. The rearrangement joins TRBV10-3 to TRBJ2-5, with D uncertain. Trimming left V 8 bases short and J 2 bases short, with 15 bases between. Germline CDR1 ENHRY, CDR2 SYGVKD. The CDR3 runs to 14 residues. CDR3 sequence: CAIREERSQETQYF. CDR3 nucleotide sequence: TGTGCCATCCGAGAGGAGAGGAGTCAAGAGACCCAGTACTTC.

This clonotype has ten or more counts. This rearrangement joins TRBV4-3 to TRBJ1-1; D gene uncertain. Germline V gene sequence: CDR1 LGHNA, CDR2 YSLEER. The CDR3 runs 14 residues. V was pared by 4 bases and J by 4 bases, with 13 bases between. The CDR3 protein is CASSPARVGTEAFF. The CDR3 DNA is TGCGCCAGCAGCCCAGCCCGGGTCGGCACTGAAGCTTTCTTT.

This clonotype was observed many times. The chain links TRBV11-2 to TRBJ1-2; D uncertain. The CDR3 extends over 14 amino acids. Trimming stripped 0 bases from V and 8 bases from J, with 13 bases between. Germline-derived CDR1 and CDR2 are SGHAT and FQNNGV. The CDR3 DNA is TGTGCCAGCAGCTTAGACGTTTGGGGTGGGGGCTACACCTTC. Amino acid sequence: CASSLDVWGGGYTF.

This clonotype has just a few counts. V is TRBV6-1 and J is TRBJ2-7, with 15 bases matching TRBD2. Trimming at V came to 6 bases and at J to 2 bases, leaving 8 bases not matched to a gene. Germline CDR1 is MNHNS and CDR2 is SASEGT. The CDR3 is made up of 17 amino acids. The CDR3 protein is CASRGLAGGKTAYEQYF. The CDR3 nucleotides are TGTGCCAGCAGAGGACTAGCGGGAGGGAAGACCGCCTACGAGCAGTACTTC.

This clonotype was seen a handful of times. The J gene is TRBJ2-6, the V gene TRBV19; D possibly uses TRBD1 or TRBD2 (6 bases each). Germline V gives CDR1 LNHDA, CDR2 SQIVND (reference sequence). V was clipped by 5 bases and J by 7 bases, with 12 bases between them. The CDR3 has 14 amino acids. CDR3 region: CASSPEGVANVLTF. CDR3 nucleotides: TGTGCCAGTAGTCCGGAGGGGGTAGCCAACGTCCTGACTTTC.

In this sample, this clonotype turned up many times. The chain couples TRBV20-1 to TRBJ1-2, with a possible D match to TRBD1 (5 bases). The CDR3 has 14 residues. The V end lost 4 bases, the J end lost 3 bases, and 15 bases lay between the germline ends. Looked up from germline, CDR1 is DFQATT and CDR2 is SNEGSKA (reference sequence). The CDR3 coding sequence is TGCAGTGCTAATGAACAGGCTACTTACTATGGCTACACCTTC. Translation: CSANEQATYYGYTF.

This sequence joins TRBV28 and TRBJ1-4; D gene ambiguous. Germline V gives CDR1 MDHEN, CDR2 SYDVKM. CDR3 length: 15 residues. Trimming pared 5 bases from V and 3 bases from J, leaving 13 bases between. In DNA, the CDR3 is TGTGCCAGCAGTCTCTCCGGACGGTCTAATGAAAAACTGTTTTTT. This gives the protein CASSLSGRSNEKLFF. Together with reference TRBV28 and TRBJ1-4, the CDR3 gives the full variable domain: DVKVTQSSRYLVKRTGEKVFLECVQDMDHENMFWYRQDPGLGLRLIYFSYDVKMKEKGDIPEGYSVSREKKERFSLILESASTNQTSMYLCASSLSGRSNEKLFFGSGTQLSVL.

This clonotype was seen ten or more times. The chain combines TRBV29-1 with TRBJ1-1, with 9 bases lining up with TRBD1. This CDR3 has 14 residues. V shed 5 bases and J 4 bases; nucleotides not matched to a gene: 8. Germline values: CDR1 SQVTM, CDR2 ANQGSEA. Written as DNA, the CDR3 is TGCAGCGTTCTCCGGGACAGGGTCGGCACTGAAGCTTTCTTT. Translation gives CSVLRDRVGTEAFF.

Many counts were recorded for this clonotype. The chain is built from TRBV7-8 and TRBJ2-5; D is perhaps TRBD1 (5 bases). Germline V lookup: CDR1 SGHVS, CDR2 FQNEAQ. The CDR3 is 15 amino acids. Trimming shortened V by 0 bases and J by 2 bases, and 10 bases separated the two germline ends. CDR3 in DNA: TGTGCCAGCAGCTTAGCGTCGAACAGGCAAGAGACCCAGTACTTC. Residues: CASSLASNRQETQYF.

The chain recombines TRBV6-5 with TRBJ2-5; D remains ambiguous. The germline gives CDR1 MNHEY, CDR2 SVGAGI. The V gene lost 2 bases and the J gene lost 5 bases, with 9 bases spanning the gap. CDR3 size: 13 residues. The CDR3 loop reads CASSYTTRETQYF. The DNA for the CDR3 is TGTGCCAGCAGTTACACCACGCGCGAGACCCAGTACTTC.

This clonotype was recorded a few times. This chain's CDR3 is CASSPLFLSNQPQHF. CDR3 DNA sequence: TGTGCCAGCAGTCCCCTATTCCTTAGCAATCAGCCCCAGCATTTT. The chain carries TRBV6-5 and TRBJ1-5; D not certain. V lost 5 bases, J lost 0 bases, and 11 bases lay in between. The CDR3 spans 15 residues. CDR1 MNHEY and CDR2 SVGAGI come from the germline V gene.